This T cell receptor (beta chain) was retrieved from a study of cytomegalovirus exposure and HLA in healthy donors. As to this clone: The antigen remains undetermined.

Findings and limits, study-wide: Judged likely to be a sequencing artifact was a cluster of highly shared sequence variants. The classifier reportedly diagnosed cytomegalovirus status with high specificity and sensitivity.

Germline CDR1 and CDR2: SGHKS and YYEKEE (reference sequence). The junction had 5 bases not matched to a gene; V was cut back by 0 bases and J by 8 bases. The CDR3 consists of 15 residues. With 60 Vbeta and 13 Jbeta primers, the PCR was carried out. TCRdb keeps only in-frame clones here, not all; method: immunoSEQ multiplex PCR. The sample has about 170,000 clones, about 79% seen once. The specimen was PBMCs. The chain carries TRBV5-5 and TRBJ2-1; 10 bases are a match to TRBD2. This clonotype originated in a female donor in good health and CMV-seronegative. The CDR3 spells CASSLVAGGFDEQFF. The DNA of the CDR3 is TGTGCCAGCAGCTTGGTAGCGGGAGGTTTCGATGAGCAGTTCTTC. Filled out from reference TRBV5-5 and TRBJ2-1, the complete variable domain reads DAGVTQSPTHLIKTRGQQVTLRCSPISGHKSVSWYQQVLGQGPQFIFQYYEKEERGRGNFPDRFSARQFPNYSSELNVNALLLGDSALYLCASSLVAGGFDEQFFGPGTRLTVL.